The sequence of this TCR beta chain was determined in a study of OX40 agonist ivuxolimab in advanced cancers. Turning to the study itself: Patients' therapy was ivuxolimab, an antibody that acts as an agonist of OX40 (CD134). Ivuxolimab was delivered to patients intravenously every 2 weeks at doses spanning 0.01 to 10 mg/kg.

The V gene lost 6 bases and the J gene lost 5 bases, with 17 bases spanning the gap. This CDR3 has 15 amino acids. Looked up from germline, CDR1 is SNHLY and CDR2 is FYNNEI. The protocol was immunoSEQ multiplex PCR, while the TCRdb copy is restricted to in-frame clones and leaves out a portion. The sample records tens of thousands of clones, just under 90% being singletons. This specimen consisted of CD4+ or CD8+ T cells sorted from blood, obtained in a trial of the OX40 agonist ivuxolimab. The sequence derives from an adult with an advanced solid tumor such as melanoma, head and neck, liver or kidney cancer. This sequence joins TRBV2 and TRBJ1-5, with unresolved D. In nucleotides, the CDR3 is TGTGCCAGCAGCGGCCTGGCGGGCATCCATCAGCCCCAGCATTTT. Translation gives CASSGLAGIHQPQHF. Full variable domain (rest looked up from reference TRBV2 and TRBJ1-5): EPEVTQTPSHQVTQMGQEVILRCVPISNHLYFYWYRQILGQKVEFLVSFYNNEISEKSEIFDDQFSVERPDGSNFTLKIRSTKLEDSAMYFCASSGLAGIHQPQHFGDGTRLSIL.